The source of this TCR beta chain is a study of shared clonotypes between healthy human individuals. Regarding the study as a whole: Clonotypes which were not shared had lower generation probabilities than clonotypes that all four donors shared. The study generally estimated greater richness for naive than memory subsets.

Germline V lookup: CDR1 SGHRS, CDR2 YFSETQ. The CDR3 covers 16 residues. V lost 4 bases, J lost 3 bases, and 19 bases lay in between. Donors had no recently reported acute infections or vaccinations and were HIV-negative. The authors split each subset's genomic DNA evenly across several immunoSEQ plates. Sequencing was performed with immunoSEQ multiplex PCR; in TCRdb, only in-frame clones are kept and a portion is missing. This repertoire shows some 1.5 million clones, 98% found once; its top ten account for approximately 0.44%. About this clone itself: The antigen is not known.

This TCR derives from a young man in good health. The rearrangement links TRBV5-1 to TRBJ1-1, with D hard to call. Sequencing was performed on naive CD4+ T cells sorted from blood. Regarding subset: CD45RA+ positively selected. The CDR3 region is CASSPGNTLGDTEAFF. In DNA, the CDR3 is TGCGCCAGCAGCCCTGGCAATACCCTCGGGGACACTGAAGCTTTCTTT.